The clone carrying this T cell receptor (beta chain) appeared many times. This record comes from a study of T cells in Graves' hyperthyroidism and ophthalmopathy. Template material for amplifying TCR beta CDR3 regions consisted of RNA transcripts. The TCR CDR3 first-round RT-PCR relied on the HTBI primer set. TCRdb itself ran the multiplex PCR reads through MiXCR, one entry per CDR3 protein. The sample records hundreds of thousands of distinct CDR3 sequences, 15% to 18% being singletons. Unmatched junction bases numbered 0, after V lost 1 base and J lost 1 base. The CDR3 has 16 residues. Per the germline V gene, CDR1 is LGHNT and CDR2 is FRNRAP.

This TCR was sampled from a woman between 18 and 30 years old with Graves' hyperthyroidism. This chain joins TRBV12-5 and TRBJ2-3, with 12 positions matching TRBD2. Sequenced sample: blood. This CDR3 is CASGLGLAGGTDTQYF. The CDR3 DNA is TGTGCTAGTGGTTTGGGACTAGCGGGGGGCACAGATACGCAGTATTTT.